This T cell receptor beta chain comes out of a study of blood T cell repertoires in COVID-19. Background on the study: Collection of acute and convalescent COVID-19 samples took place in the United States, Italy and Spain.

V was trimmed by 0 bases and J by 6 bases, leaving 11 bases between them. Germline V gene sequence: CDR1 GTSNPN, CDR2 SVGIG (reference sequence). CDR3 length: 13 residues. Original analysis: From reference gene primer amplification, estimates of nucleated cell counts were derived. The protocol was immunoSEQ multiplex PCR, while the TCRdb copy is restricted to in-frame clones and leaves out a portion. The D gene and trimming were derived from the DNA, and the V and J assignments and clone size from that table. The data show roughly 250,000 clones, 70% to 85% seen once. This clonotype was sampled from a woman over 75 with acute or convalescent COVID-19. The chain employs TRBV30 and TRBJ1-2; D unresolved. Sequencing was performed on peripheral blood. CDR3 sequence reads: CAWSVSRSDGYTF. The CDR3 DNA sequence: TGTGCCTGGAGTGTTAGTCGGAGCGATGGCTACACCTTC.